This record concerns one T cell receptor (beta chain) sequence. Its antigen target is currently unknown. No base-level quality is on record; no much larger clone is a single base apart. The sample originates from a study of molecular identifiers for immune sequencing clone quantification (dated by TCRdb to the late 2010s). The study in broad terms: For a replicate experiment, the RNA from either approximately 20,000 or 100,000 naive CD8 T cells was divided into five aliquots, and four of those aliquots went on to sequencing. This methods study benchmarked molecular-identifier clustering-based TCR repertoire sequencing (MIDCIRS) and TCR RNA copy counting, using CD8 T cells to do so.

Libraries were built with PCR. TCRdb records Illumina HiSeq 4000 as the sequencer. Bulk TCR libraries were made following a previously described method, with the TCR primers given in Table S5. Total RNA was purified with the Qiagen AllPrep DNA/RNA kit. Before analysis, reads from multiple sequencing runs of one library were combined. The original methods were these. Only reads with exact TCR constant sequence were kept, trimmed to 150 nt, and grouped by their 12-nt molecular barcodes. Within each barcode group, reads were sub-clustered at a 15% Levenshtein threshold, and quality-weighted consensus sequences were built per RNA molecule. Non-functional sequences were discarded, and so were lower-count sequences lying one edit away from another sequence. Barcode sub-clusters with fewer than 20% of the maximum read count were removed, based on fitting two negative binomial distributions. Through fastp at Q25 and MiXCR, TCRdb rebuilt clones from the public reads, retaining in-frame beta chains. Each CDR3 protein gets just one entry, which takes the most common genes and DNA from the rows behind it. What appears here as the V and J calls and clone size reflects TCRdb's work, not the paper's. The table for this sample lists hundreds of thousands of distinct CDR3 sequences; about 21% of them were counted only once. The top ten constitute about 0.81% of the sample.

V is cut back by 3 bases and J by 4 bases, with 9 bases in the junction unmatched. The CDR3 goes from the cysteine to the phenylalanine over 18 residues. Of all the DNA, just the CDR3 is kept, 54 bases in frame from base 1. CDR1 and CDR2 (LGHDT, YNNKEL) derive from the germline V gene (reference sequence). Naive CD8 T cell libraries were made from approximately 20,000 to 1,000,000 sorted cells using 10%, 30% or 50% of purified RNA. Naive CD8 T cells were FACS-sorted as CD8+CD4-CCR7+CD45RA+ on a BD FACSAria II into RLT Plus buffer. To test detection sensitivity, Jurkat RNA equal to ten TCR copies was added to samples of about 20,000-1,000,000 naive CD8 T cells. CD8 T cells were enriched with RosetteSep CD8+ T Cell Enrichment Cocktail and Ficoll-Paque, followed by ACK red cell lysis. The study at large found these results: The naive libraries included spiked-in Jurkat TCR RNA (about ten copies' worth), and this Jurkat TCR RNA is not part of the donor repertoire. Clones above 20 RNA copies held over 99% of molecules in CMV-specific effector cells but under 1% in naive cells. Highly expanded clone sizes could be underestimated because identical TCR molecules may share a barcode. Modeling indicated roughly 3.2 TCR RNA copies recovered per cell, compared with around 10 by digital PCR, which implies a capture efficiency of approximately 30%. When barcode sub-clustering was omitted, TCR diversity was inflated by chimeric consensus sequences, with chimeras reaching as high as 47%. Spiked-in Jurkat TCR RNA equal to a single cell's worth was reported to be detectable even within 1,100,000 naive CD8 T cells.

Sequenced: naive CD8+ T cells from blood, with Jurkat cell RNA spiked in. The cell subset or site label for this specimen denotes: FACS-sorted CD8+CD4-CCR7+CD45RA+ naive T cells. The chain was built from TRBV3-1 and TRBJ2-5; 15 bases in between match TRBD2. The receptor was isolated from a human donor in good health. Some libraries in this study had Jurkat cell RNA spiked in. The CDR3 protein: CASSHGLAGGPSSETQYF. In nucleotides, the sequence is TGTGCCAGCAGCCATGGACTAGCGGGGGGGCCTTCTTCAGAGACCCAGTACTTC.